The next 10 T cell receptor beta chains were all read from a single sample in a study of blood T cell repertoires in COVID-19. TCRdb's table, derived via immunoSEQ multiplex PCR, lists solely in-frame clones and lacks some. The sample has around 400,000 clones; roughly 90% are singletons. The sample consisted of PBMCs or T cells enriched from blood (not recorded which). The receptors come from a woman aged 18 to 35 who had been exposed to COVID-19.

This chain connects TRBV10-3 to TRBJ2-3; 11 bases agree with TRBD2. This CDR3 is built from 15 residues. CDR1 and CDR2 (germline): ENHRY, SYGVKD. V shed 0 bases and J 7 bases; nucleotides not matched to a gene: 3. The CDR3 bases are TGTGCCATCAGTGAGTCTAGCGGGGGGGCATATACGCAGTATTTT. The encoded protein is CAISESSGGAYTQYF.

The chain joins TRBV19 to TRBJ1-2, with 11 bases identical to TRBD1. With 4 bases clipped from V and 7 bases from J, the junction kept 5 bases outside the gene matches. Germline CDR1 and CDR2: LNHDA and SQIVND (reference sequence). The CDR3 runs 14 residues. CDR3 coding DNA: TGTGCCAGTAGTACCCGGGACAGGGGGTCTGGCTACACCTTC. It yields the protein CASSTRDRGSGYTF.

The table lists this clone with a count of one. The CDR3 protein is CASSSQPYNEQFF. The CDR3 nucleotides read TGTGCCAGCAGCTCACAGCCCTACAATGAGCAGTTCTTC. The chain combines TRBV7-2 with TRBJ2-1; D is uncertain. The CDR3 covers 13 residues. V lost 4 bases, J lost 2 bases, and 6 bases lay in between. Germline V lookup: CDR1 SGHTA, CDR2 FQGNSA.

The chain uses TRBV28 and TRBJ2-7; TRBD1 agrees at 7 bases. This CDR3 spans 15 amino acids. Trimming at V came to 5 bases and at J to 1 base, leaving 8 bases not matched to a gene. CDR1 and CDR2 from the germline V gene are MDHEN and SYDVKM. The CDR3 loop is CASSPTGAWSYEQYF. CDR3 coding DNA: TGTGCCAGCAGTCCCACAGGGGCGTGGTCCTACGAGCAGTACTTC. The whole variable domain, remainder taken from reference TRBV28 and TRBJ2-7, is DVKVTQSSRYLVKRTGEKVFLECVQDMDHENMFWYRQDPGLGLRLIYFSYDVKMKEKGDIPEGYSVSREKKERFSLILESASTNQTSMYLCASSPTGAWSYEQYFGPGTRLTVT.

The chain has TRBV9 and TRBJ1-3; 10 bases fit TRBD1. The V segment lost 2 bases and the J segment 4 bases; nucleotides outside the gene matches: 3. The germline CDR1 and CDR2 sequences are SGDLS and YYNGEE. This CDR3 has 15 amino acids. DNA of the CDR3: TGTGCCAGCAGCGTCGACAGGGGGCCGGGAAACACCATATATTTT. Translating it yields CASSVDRGPGNTIYF.

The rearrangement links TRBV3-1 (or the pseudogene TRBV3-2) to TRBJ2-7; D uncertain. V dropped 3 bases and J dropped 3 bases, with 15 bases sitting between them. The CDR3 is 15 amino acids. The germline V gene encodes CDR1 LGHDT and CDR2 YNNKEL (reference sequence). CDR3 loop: CASSHVGPSGYEQYF. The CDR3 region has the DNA TGTGCCAGCAGCCACGTAGGTCCCTCGGGCTACGAGCAGTACTTC.

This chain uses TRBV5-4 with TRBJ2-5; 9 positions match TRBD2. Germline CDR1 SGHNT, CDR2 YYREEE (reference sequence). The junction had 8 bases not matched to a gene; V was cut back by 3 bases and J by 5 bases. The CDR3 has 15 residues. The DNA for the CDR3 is TGTGCCAGCAGCTCCAGCGGGGGGCTATTGGAGACCCAGTACTTC. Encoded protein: CASSSSGGLLETQYF.

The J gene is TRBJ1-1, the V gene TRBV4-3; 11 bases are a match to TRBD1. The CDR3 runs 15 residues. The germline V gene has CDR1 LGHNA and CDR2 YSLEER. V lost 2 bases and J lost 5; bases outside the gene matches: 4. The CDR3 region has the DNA TGCGCCAGCAGCCAAACGGGACAGGGGGGAACTGAAGCTTTCTTT. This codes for CASSQTGQGGTEAFF.

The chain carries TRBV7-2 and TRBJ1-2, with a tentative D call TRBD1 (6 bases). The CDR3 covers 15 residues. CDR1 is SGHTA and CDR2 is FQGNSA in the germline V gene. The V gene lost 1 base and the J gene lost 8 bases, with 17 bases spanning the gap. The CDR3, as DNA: TGTGCCAGCAGCTTAGGAGGGCAAGGGGGTCGCGGCTACACCTTC. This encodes CASSLGGQGGRGYTF.

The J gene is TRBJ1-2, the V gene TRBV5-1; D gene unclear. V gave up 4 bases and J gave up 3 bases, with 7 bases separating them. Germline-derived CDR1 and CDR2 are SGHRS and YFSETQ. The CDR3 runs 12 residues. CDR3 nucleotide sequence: TGCGCCAGCAGCAACTTAGACTATGGCTACACCTTC. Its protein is CASSNLDYGYTF.